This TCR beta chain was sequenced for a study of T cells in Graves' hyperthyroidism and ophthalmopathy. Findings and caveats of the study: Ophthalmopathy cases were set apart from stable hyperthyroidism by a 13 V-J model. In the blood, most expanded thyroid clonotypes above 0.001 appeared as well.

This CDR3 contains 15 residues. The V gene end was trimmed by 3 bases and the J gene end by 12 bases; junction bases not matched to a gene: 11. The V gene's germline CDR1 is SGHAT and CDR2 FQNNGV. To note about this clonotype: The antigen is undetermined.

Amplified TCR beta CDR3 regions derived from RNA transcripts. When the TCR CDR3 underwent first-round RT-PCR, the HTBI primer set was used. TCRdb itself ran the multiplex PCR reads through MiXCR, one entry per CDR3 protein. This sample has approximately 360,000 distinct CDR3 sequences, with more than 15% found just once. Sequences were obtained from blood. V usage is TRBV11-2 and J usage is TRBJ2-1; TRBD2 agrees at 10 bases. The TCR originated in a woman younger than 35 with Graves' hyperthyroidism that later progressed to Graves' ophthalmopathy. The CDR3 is CASSFGLADLMGQFF. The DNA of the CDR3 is TGTGCCAGCAGCTTTGGACTAGCGGACCTCATGGGGCAGTTCTTC.